The clone carrying this TCR beta chain came up many times. 5'RACE with constant-segment primers built TCRalpha and TCRbeta cDNA libraries with UMIs. TCRdb re-called the 5' RACE reads through MiXCR, storing one row per CDR3 protein. The sample shows tens of thousands of distinct CDR3 sequences, roughly 7% of them seen only once. The CDR3 sequence is 13 residues long. Trimming left V 3 bases short and J 6 bases short, with 11 bases between. Germline V gene sequence: CDR1 DFQATT, CDR2 SNEGSKA (reference sequence). The sample is drawn from a study of T-cell memory formation after mild COVID-19. The source material was PBMCs or a T cell subset sorted from them (not recorded which). The clonotype was recovered from an adult woman who had mild COVID-19 (a few samples of this study predate the infection). Cell type and time point are not known. V gene TRBV20-1 combines with J gene TRBJ2-2; the D is unclear. The CDR3 DNA reads as TGCAGTGCTAGCCCCGTCCCCTCCGGGGAGCTGTTTTTT. This gives the protein CSASPVPSGELFF.